Described below is a single TCR beta chain sequence and its context. Its specificity is unknown. Runs used v3.0 of the immunoSEQ assay and were done at survey level. This table comes from immunoSEQ multiplex PCR, and its TCRdb copy is limited to in-frame clones, with some not included. In the table there are about 21,000 clones, over 70% of which are singletons. Per the germline V gene, CDR1 is MGHDK and CDR2 is SYGVNS. CDR3 size: 10 residues. The germline V and J ends were trimmed by 3 bases and 7 bases, with 3 bases remaining between them. These data originate in a study of long-term antiretroviral therapy in people with HIV. Findings and limits, study-wide: Someone took the blood between about 2003 and 2017, maybe while older ART regimens were in use.

The clonotype was recovered from a man between 18 and 29 years old with HIV. This sample comprised unsorted PBMCs, obtained 0.5 years before starting antiretroviral therapy. This chain joins TRBV25-1 and TRBJ2-5; D is unresolved. The CDR3 bases are TGTGCCAGCAGTGATGTGACCCAGTACTTC. It yields the protein CASSDVTQYF.